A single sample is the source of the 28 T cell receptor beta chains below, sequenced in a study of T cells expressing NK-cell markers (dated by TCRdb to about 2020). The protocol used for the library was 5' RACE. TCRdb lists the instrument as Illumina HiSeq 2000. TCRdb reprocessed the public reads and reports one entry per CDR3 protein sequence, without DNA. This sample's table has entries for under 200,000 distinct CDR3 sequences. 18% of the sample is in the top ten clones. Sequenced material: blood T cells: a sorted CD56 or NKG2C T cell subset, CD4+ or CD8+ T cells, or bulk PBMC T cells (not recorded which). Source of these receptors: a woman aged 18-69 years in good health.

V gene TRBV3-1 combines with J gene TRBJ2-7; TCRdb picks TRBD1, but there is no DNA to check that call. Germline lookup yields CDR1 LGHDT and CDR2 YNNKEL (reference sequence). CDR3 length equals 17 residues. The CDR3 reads CASSPTQGTGGPYEQYF.

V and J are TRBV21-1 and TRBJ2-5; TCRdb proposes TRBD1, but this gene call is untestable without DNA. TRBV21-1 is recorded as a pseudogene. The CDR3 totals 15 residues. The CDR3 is CASSIEPTGGETQYF.

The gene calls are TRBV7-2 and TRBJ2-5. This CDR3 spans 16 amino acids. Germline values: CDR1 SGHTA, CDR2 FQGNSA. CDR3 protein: CASSLGVNVYGETQYF.

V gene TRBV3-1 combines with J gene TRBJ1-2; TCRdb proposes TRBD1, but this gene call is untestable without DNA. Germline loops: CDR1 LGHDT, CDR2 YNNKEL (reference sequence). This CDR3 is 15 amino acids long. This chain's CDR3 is CASSPWDRRNYGYTF.

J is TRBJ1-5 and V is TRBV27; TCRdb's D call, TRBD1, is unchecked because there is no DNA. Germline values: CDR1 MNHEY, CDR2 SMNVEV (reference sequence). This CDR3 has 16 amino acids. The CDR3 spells CASSYRGPGGNQPQHF.

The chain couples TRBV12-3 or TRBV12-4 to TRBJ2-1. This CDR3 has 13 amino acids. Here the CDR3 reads CASSPLRPGEQFF.

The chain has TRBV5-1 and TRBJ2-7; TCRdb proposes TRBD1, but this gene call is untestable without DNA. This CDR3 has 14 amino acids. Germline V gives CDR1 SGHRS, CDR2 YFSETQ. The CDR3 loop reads CASSLGQGVGEQYF.

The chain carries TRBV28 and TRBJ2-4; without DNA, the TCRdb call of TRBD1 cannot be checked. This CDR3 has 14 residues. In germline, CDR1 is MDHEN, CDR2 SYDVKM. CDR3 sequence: CASSLRQGGNIQYF.

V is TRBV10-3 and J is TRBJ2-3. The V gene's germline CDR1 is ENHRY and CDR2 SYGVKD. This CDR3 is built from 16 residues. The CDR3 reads CAISESTGRTTDTQYF.

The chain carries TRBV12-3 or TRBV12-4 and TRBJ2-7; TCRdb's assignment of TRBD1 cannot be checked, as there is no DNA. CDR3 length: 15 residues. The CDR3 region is CASSPQDRSSYEQYF.

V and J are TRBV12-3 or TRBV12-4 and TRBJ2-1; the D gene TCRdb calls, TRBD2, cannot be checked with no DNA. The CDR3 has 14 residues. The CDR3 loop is CASSLAGRPGEQFF.

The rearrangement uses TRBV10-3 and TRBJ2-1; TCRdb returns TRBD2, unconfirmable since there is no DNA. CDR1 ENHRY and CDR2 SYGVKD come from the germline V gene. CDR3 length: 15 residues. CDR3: CAISEVAAIYNEQFF.

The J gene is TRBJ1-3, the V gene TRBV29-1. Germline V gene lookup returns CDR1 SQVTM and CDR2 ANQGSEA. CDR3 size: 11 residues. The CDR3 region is CSVERLDTIYF.

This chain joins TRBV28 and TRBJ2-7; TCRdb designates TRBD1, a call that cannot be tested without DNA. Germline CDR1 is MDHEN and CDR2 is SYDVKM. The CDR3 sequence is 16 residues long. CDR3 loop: CASSFGFPGTGYEQYF.

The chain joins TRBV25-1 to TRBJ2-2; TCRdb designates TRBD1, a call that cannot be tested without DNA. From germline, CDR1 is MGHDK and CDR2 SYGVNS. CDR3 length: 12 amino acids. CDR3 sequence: CASRDREVELFF.

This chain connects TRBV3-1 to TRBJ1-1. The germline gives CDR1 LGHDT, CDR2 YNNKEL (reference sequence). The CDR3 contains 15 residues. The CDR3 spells CASSQQRNMNTEAFF. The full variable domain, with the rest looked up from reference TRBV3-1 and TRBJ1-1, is DTAVSQTPKYLVTQMGNDKSIKCEQNLGHDTMYWYKQDSKKFLKIMFSYNNKELIINETVPNRFSPKSPDKAHLNLHINSLELGDSAVYFCASSQQRNMNTEAFFGQGTRLTVV.

The chain's CDR3 is CASSQDPGRDTQYF. The chain uses TRBV3-1 and TRBJ2-3; the TCRdb D gene call, TRBD2, has no DNA to confirm it. This CDR3 spans 14 amino acids. The germline V gene has CDR1 LGHDT and CDR2 YNNKEL (reference sequence).

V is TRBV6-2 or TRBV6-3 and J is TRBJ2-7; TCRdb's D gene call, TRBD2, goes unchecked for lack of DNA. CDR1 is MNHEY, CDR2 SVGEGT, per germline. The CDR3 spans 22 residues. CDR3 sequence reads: CASSYSEGPRLAGDLRGDEQYF.

The CDR3: CASSPAGQGNEQFF. The V and J genes are TRBV12-3 or TRBV12-4 and TRBJ2-1; there is no DNA to check the TCRdb D call of TRBD1. This CDR3 region has 14 residues.

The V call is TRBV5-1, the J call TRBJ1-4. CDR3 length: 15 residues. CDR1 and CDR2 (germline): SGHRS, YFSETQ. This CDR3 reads CASSLRQGSNEKLFF.

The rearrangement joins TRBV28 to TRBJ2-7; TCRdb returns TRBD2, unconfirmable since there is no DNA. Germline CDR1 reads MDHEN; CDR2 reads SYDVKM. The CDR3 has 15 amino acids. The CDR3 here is CASGRGGSTSYEQYF.

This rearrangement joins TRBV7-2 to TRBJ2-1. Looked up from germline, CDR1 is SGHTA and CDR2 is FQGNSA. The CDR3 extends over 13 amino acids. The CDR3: CASSLRSDNEQFF.

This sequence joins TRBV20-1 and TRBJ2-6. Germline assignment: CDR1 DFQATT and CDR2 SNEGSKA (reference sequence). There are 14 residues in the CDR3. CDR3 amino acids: CSASDSSGANVLTF.

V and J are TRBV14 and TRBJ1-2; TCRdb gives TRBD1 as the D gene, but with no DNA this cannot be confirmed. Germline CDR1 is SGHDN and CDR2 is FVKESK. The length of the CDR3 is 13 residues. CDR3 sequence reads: CASSPFKGAGYTF.

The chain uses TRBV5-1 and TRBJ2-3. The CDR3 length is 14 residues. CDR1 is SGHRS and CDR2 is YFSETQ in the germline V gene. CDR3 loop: CASSYDGVGDTQYF.

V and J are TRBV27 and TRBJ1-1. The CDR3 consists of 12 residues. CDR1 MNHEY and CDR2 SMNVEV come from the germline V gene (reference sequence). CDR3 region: CASSLSKGEAFF.

The CDR3 here is CASSLALTSYNEQFF. The chain recombines TRBV13 with TRBJ2-1. Germline CDR1 reads PRHDT; CDR2 reads FYEKMQ (reference sequence). The CDR3 consists of 15 residues.

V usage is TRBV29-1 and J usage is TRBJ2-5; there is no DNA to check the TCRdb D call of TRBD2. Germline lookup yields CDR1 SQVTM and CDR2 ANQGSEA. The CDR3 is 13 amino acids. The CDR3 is CSVEKLAEETQYF.